This entry lists 13 T cell receptor beta chains sequenced from one sample in a study of Graves' ophthalmopathy and Graves' hyperthyroidism (dated 2018 in TCRdb). Sequenced using an Illumina HiSeq 2000. For repertoire sequencing, the TCR beta CDR3 regions were amplified from RNA transcripts. A first-round RT-PCR used HTBI primers with the Qiagen OneStep RT-PCR kit, followed by a second-round multiplex PCR, size selection and purification. Using fastp trimming at Q25 and MiXCR clonotype assembly, TCRdb reanalyzed the public sequencing data and kept in-frame beta chains. Identical CDR3 protein sequences are pooled into one entry, listed with their most common genes and DNA. This sample holds more than 550,000 distinct CDR3 sequences; roughly 41% were observed only once. The top ten clonotypes cover roughly 3% of the sample. The sample was peripheral blood. The receptor source for this set is an adult man with Graves' ophthalmopathy.

Of note for this clonotype: A much larger clone lies a single base off, so this may be a read error. The genes are TRBV7-8 and TRBJ1-5, with D maybe TRBD1 (5 bases). V was pared by 5 bases and J by 7 bases, with 15 bases between. Germline V gives CDR1 SGHVS, CDR2 FQNEAQ. The CDR3 is 14 amino acids. The CDR3, as DNA: TGTGCCAGCAGCCCCCTCGGGGGACGGCAGCCCCAGCATTTT. Its protein product is CASSPLGGRQPQHF. Full variable domain (missing parts from reference TRBV7-8 and TRBJ1-5): GAGVSQSPRYKVAKRGQDVALRCDPISGHVSLFWYQQALGQGPEFLTYFQNEAQLDKSGLPSDRFFAERPEGSVSTLKIQRTQQEDSAVYLCASSPLGGRQPQHFGDGTRLSIL.

The CDR3 DNA reads TGTGCCAGCAGCTTAAGGACAGGGGGCTCAGAGACCCAGTACTTC. It codes for CASSLRTGGSETQYF. The chain carries TRBV7-2 and TRBJ2-5; 11 bases align to TRBD1. The V gene's germline CDR1 is SGHTA and CDR2 FQGNSA. This CDR3 is 15 amino acids long. With 2 bases clipped from V and 4 bases from J, the junction kept 3 bases outside the gene matches.

The chain recombines TRBV7-2 with TRBJ1-5, with D maybe TRBD1 (6 bases). V lost 1 base to trimming and J lost 6 bases, with 16 bases between them. Germline V gives CDR1 SGHTA, CDR2 FQGNSA. This CDR3 is 16 amino acids long. CDR3 in amino acids: CASSLDPTGLSQPQHF. In DNA form, the CDR3 reads TGTGCCAGCAGCTTAGACCCTACAGGGTTGAGTCAGCCCCAGCATTTT.

This clonotype showed up many times. The rearrangement joins TRBV9 to TRBJ1-2; no clear D gene. Per germline, CDR1 SGDLS and CDR2 YYNGEE. This CDR3 contains 15 residues. Trimming left V 0 bases short and J 8 bases short, with 17 bases between. The chain's CDR3 is CASSVEDGFGVGYTF. The CDR3 nucleotides read TGTGCCAGCAGCGTAGAAGACGGGTTTGGGGTCGGCTACACCTTC.

The chain recombines TRBV2 with TRBJ1-5, with 10 bases that match TRBD1. V lost 6 bases, J lost 0 bases, and 5 bases stayed unmatched. Germline values: CDR1 SNHLY, CDR2 FYNNEI. The CDR3 consists of 16 residues. The CDR3 loop reads CASRGDRGSSNQPQHF. CDR3 DNA sequence: TGTGCCAGCAGGGGGGACAGGGGAAGTAGCAATCAGCCCCAGCATTTT. Full variable domain (remainder filled in from reference TRBV2 and TRBJ1-5): EPEVTQTPSHQVTQMGQEVILRCVPISNHLYFYWYRQILGQKVEFLVSFYNNEISEKSEIFDDQFSVERPDGSNFTLKIRSTKLEDSAMYFCASRGDRGSSNQPQHFGDGTRLSIL.

This clonotype appeared many times. The V call is TRBV19, the J call TRBJ2-7; TRBD1 matches at 7 bases. CDR3 length equals 15 residues. The V and J ends lost 4 bases and 0 bases, in that order; junction bases with no gene match: 6. The germline V gene has CDR1 LNHDA and CDR2 SQIVND (reference sequence). Here the CDR3 reads CASSTGQEVSYEQYF. In nucleotides, the CDR3 is TGTGCCAGTAGTACTGGACAGGAGGTCTCCTACGAGCAGTACTTC.

This chain joins TRBV2 and TRBJ2-2; possible D gene TRBD1, 5 bases. V gave up 6 bases and J gave up 1 base, with 12 bases separating them. The V gene's germline CDR1 is SNHLY and CDR2 FYNNEI. The CDR3 covers 15 residues. As DNA, the CDR3 is TGTGCCAGCAGGAACAGGACACGGAACACCGGGGAGCTGTTTTTT. Translated: CASRNRTRNTGELFF.

Ten or more counts support this clonotype. The CDR3 DNA reads as TGCAGCGCCGCCCTGGGAGGGGCGGTGGAAGAAAAACTGTTTTTT. Its protein product is CSAALGGAVEEKLFF. The rearrangement links TRBV29-1 to TRBJ1-4; a weak D match, TRBD1 (5 bases). The CDR3 is 15 residues long. In germline, CDR1 is SQVTM, CDR2 ANQGSEA. With 7 bases removed from V and 8 bases from J, the gap between germline ends came to 23 bases. The full variable domain, its missing parts supplied by reference TRBV29-1 and TRBJ1-4, is SAVISQKPSRDICQRGTSLTIQCQVDSQVTMMFWYRQQPGQSLTLIATANQGSEATYESGFVIDKFPISRPNLTFSTLTVSNMSPEDSSIYLCSAALGGAVEEKLFFGSGTQLSVL.

The J gene is TRBJ2-2, the V gene TRBV7-2; D gene ambiguous. The tail of the sequence fits TRBJ1-1 better, so the J call may be wrong. There are 8 residues in the CDR3. Germline values: CDR1 SGHTA, CDR2 FQGNSA. Here the CDR3 DNA reads TGTGCCAGCAGCTTAGCTTTCTTT. As protein: CASSLAFF.

This clonotype came up many times. The chain uses TRBV29-1 and TRBJ1-1; unclear D gene. Trimming stripped 4 bases from V and 0 bases from J, with 12 bases between. From germline, CDR1 is SQVTM and CDR2 ANQGSEA. This CDR3 contains 14 residues. The CDR3 sequence is CSVGGNHMNTEAFF. CDR3 nucleotides: TGCAGCGTTGGGGGAAACCACATGAACACTGAAGCTTTCTTT.

The rearrangement joins TRBV12-3 or TRBV12-4 to TRBJ2-2, with no clear D. This CDR3 comprises 12 residues. V was trimmed by 8 bases and J by 8 bases, leaving 12 bases between them. CDR3 nucleotides: TGTGCCAGCGTAGAGCAGAAAGGGGAGCTGTTTTTT. It yields the protein CASVEQKGELFF.

The chain employs TRBV14 and TRBJ2-7; D is unclear. V lost 3 bases, J lost 2 bases, and 17 bases lay in between. CDR1 is SGHDN and CDR2 is FVKESK in the germline V gene. The CDR3 length is 16 residues. The CDR3 sequence is CASSQILGGGPYEQYF. The CDR3 DNA reads as TGTGCCAGCAGCCAGATATTGGGCGGTGGTCCCTACGAGCAGTACTTC.

The genes are TRBV19 and TRBJ1-4; D not certain. Germline V lookup: CDR1 LNHDA, CDR2 SQIVND (reference sequence). V was pared by 3 bases and J by 0 bases, with 8 bases between. The CDR3 is 15 amino acids. The chain's CDR3 is CASSIGSSTNEKLFF. CDR3 nucleotides: TGTGCCAGTAGTATTGGCAGTTCAACTAATGAAAAACTGTTTTTT.